Below are 30 T cell receptor beta chains sequenced from a single sample in a study of cytomegalovirus exposure and HLA in healthy donors. The protocol was immunoSEQ multiplex PCR, while the TCRdb copy is restricted to in-frame clones and leaves out a portion. Of 90,000 to 150,000 clones listed, approximately 91% are singletons. The specimen sequenced was PBMCs. The source is a man between 18 and 35 years old in good health and CMV-seropositive.

The chain links TRBV6-5 to TRBJ2-5, with D possibly matching TRBD1 (6 bases). From germline, CDR1 is MNHEY and CDR2 SVGAGI. V lost 1 base and J lost 6, with 18 bases in between. The CDR3 runs to 16 residues. CDR3 coding DNA: TGTGCCAGCAGTTACTACTCCGGGACACCTCAGCAGACCCAGTACTTC. This translates into CASSYYSGTPQQTQYF.

The V gene is TRBV2, the J gene TRBJ1-2; 9 bases agree with TRBD1. CDR1 is SNHLY, CDR2 FYNNEI, per germline. This CDR3 spans 13 amino acids. Trimming took 6 bases from V and 8 from J; bases not matched to a gene: 7. In DNA, the CDR3 is TGTGCCAGCAGCCGGGACAGGGCTTACGGCTACACCTTC. Its protein product is CASSRDRAYGYTF.

V usage is TRBV19 and J usage is TRBJ2-5; 7 bases match TRBD1. Per the germline V gene, CDR1 is LNHDA and CDR2 is SQIVND (reference sequence). The CDR3 extends over 15 amino acids. The trim removed 3 bases at V and 7 bases at J, leaving 11 bases unmatched. The CDR3 coding sequence is TGTGCCAGTAGTATGATCCCACAGGGGATCGGGACCCAGTACTTC. Translation: CASSMIPQGIGTQYF.

The chain recombines TRBV14 with TRBJ2-7; 7 bases fit TRBD1. Germline V gives CDR1 SGHDN, CDR2 FVKESK. The CDR3 extends over 15 amino acids. V was pared by 6 bases and J by 1 base, with 9 bases of the junction left unmatched. The CDR3, as DNA: TGTGCCAGCAGTGCCGACAGGGAGTGGTCCTACGAGCAGTACTTC. Translation: CASSADREWSYEQYF.

The chain is built from TRBV6-1 and TRBJ2-7; TRBD1 matches 8 bases. There are 14 residues in the CDR3. Germline CDR1 is MNHNS and CDR2 is SASEGT. The V segment lost 5 bases and the J segment 0 bases; nucleotides outside the gene matches: 3. The CDR3, as DNA: TGTGCCAGCAGTTTGACAGGGGACTCCTACGAGCAGTACTTC. The encoded protein is CASSLTGDSYEQYF.

V and J are TRBV6-1 and TRBJ2-7; 9 nucleotides agree with TRBD1. V lost 1 base to trimming and J lost 2 bases; unmatched junction nucleotides: 9. The CDR3 is 17 amino acids. Looked up from germline, CDR1 is MNHNS and CDR2 is SASEGT. For the CDR3, the DNA is TGTGCCAGCAGTGAAGGGTCCGGGACAGGGTCCCCCTACGAGCAGTACTTC. Translated: CASSEGSGTGSPYEQYF.

This clone came up a few times. CDR3 in amino acids: CATSRGWDRGGDTEAFF. Here the CDR3 DNA reads TGTGCCACCAGCAGAGGATGGGACAGGGGTGGGGACACTGAAGCTTTCTTT. This chain links TRBV15 with TRBJ1-1; TRBD1 matches 10 bases. Looked up from germline, CDR1 is LNHNV and CDR2 is YYDKDF (reference sequence). This CDR3 region has 17 residues. Losses at the gene ends were 1 base for V and 3 bases for J; bases not matched to a gene: 8.

This chain links TRBV2 with TRBJ1-1; D is possibly TRBD1 (5 bases). This CDR3 has 14 amino acids. Trimming pared 6 bases from V and 2 bases from J, leaving 13 bases between. The germline CDR1 and CDR2 sequences are SNHLY and FYNNEI. The CDR3 DNA is TGTGCCAGCAGGTTGGGGGGGGGTAACACTGAAGCTTTCTTT. Its protein product is CASRLGGGNTEAFF.

The genes are TRBV28 and TRBJ1-1; the match to TRBD1 covers 7 bases. Germline values: CDR1 MDHEN, CDR2 SYDVKM. Trimming removed 5 bases from V and 1 base from J; junction bases left unmatched: 4. The CDR3 sequence is 14 residues long. This CDR3 is CASSRGDRNTEAFF. CDR3 in DNA: TGTGCCAGCAGTAGAGGGGACAGGAACACTGAAGCTTTCTTT.

The gene calls are TRBV29-1 and TRBJ2-5; 8 positions match TRBD1. The CDR3 has 12 residues. CDR1 SQVTM and CDR2 ANQGSEA come from the germline V gene. The trim removed 7 bases at V and 5 bases at J, leaving 6 bases unmatched. The chain's CDR3 is CSAGRGRETQYF. In DNA, the CDR3 is TGCAGCGCAGGCAGGGGGCGGGAGACCCAGTACTTC.

The chain links TRBV5-1 to TRBJ1-4; D gene uncertain. V was pared by 5 bases and J by 4 bases, with 12 bases between. The CDR3 sequence is 14 residues long. The germline V gene has CDR1 SGHRS and CDR2 YFSETQ. The CDR3 is CASRPGGSNEKLFF. The CDR3 DNA is TGCGCCAGCAGACCGGGAGGGAGTAATGAAAAACTGTTTTTT.

The chain recombines TRBV4-2 with TRBJ1-5, with a weak D call TRBD1 (5 bases). Trimming pared 1 base from V and 4 bases from J, leaving 11 bases between. The CDR3 is 15 amino acids. Per germline, CDR1 LGHNA and CDR2 YNFKEQ. CDR3 residues: CASSQGRGSNQPQHF. DNA for the CDR3: TGTGCCAGCAGCCAAGGGAGGGGATCGAATCAGCCCCAGCATTTT.

V is TRBV7-2 and J is TRBJ1-1; D is possibly TRBD1 (5 bases). Germline CDR1 reads SGHTA; CDR2 reads FQGNSA. Deletions cut 7 bases from V and 0 bases from J, with 9 bases between. CDR3 length: 13 amino acids. As DNA, the CDR3 is TGTGCCAGCAACAGACAGATGAACACTGAAGCTTTCTTT. Its protein is CASNRQMNTEAFF.

This chain joins TRBV6-1 and TRBJ1-2; D uncertain. CDR3 size: 15 residues. Germline V gene sequence: CDR1 MNHNS, CDR2 SASEGT. Trimming took 3 bases from V and 3 from J, leaving 14 bases between them. The CDR3, as DNA: TGTGCCAGCAGTGACCCAACGAGGGCGGACTATGGCTACACCTTC. Translating it yields CASSDPTRADYGYTF.

The genes are TRBV9 and TRBJ1-6, with TRBD1 matching over 8 bases. The CDR3 contains 14 residues. With 4 bases clipped from V and 9 bases from J, the junction kept 6 bases outside the gene matches. The germline gives CDR1 SGDLS, CDR2 YYNGEE. CDR3 in DNA: TGTGCCAGCAGCCCACGACAGGGGACTTCACCCCTCCACTTT. Translation gives CASSPRQGTSPLHF.

The rearrangement links TRBV27 to TRBJ1-1; 7 bases agree with TRBD1. Per the germline V gene, CDR1 is MNHEY and CDR2 is SMNVEV (reference sequence). J gave up 3 bases and V 5 bases, and 12 bases lay outside the gene matches. The CDR3 runs to 16 residues. CDR3 DNA sequence: TGTGCCAGCAGTCCGAAAGACAGGGCCAAGGACACTGAAGCTTTCTTT. This encodes CASSPKDRAKDTEAFF.

The chain has TRBV5-4 and TRBJ1-6, with D possibly matching TRBD1 (6 bases). V was trimmed by 6 bases and J by 0 bases, leaving 10 bases between them. The germline gives CDR1 SGHNT, CDR2 YYREEE (reference sequence). The CDR3 length is 15 residues. The CDR3 reads CASNQGTSYNSPLHF. CDR3 in DNA: TGTGCCAGCAACCAGGGGACCTCCTATAATTCACCCCTCCACTTT. Based on the CDR3 plus reference TRBV5-4 and TRBJ1-6, the full variable domain is ETGVTQSPTHLIKTRGQQVTLRCSSQSGHNTVSWYQQALGQGPQFIFQYYREEENGRGNFPPRFSGLQFPNYSSELNVNALELDDSALYLCASNQGTSYNSPLHFGNGTRLTVT.

V is TRBV11-2 and J is TRBJ1-6, with D possibly matching TRBD1 (5 bases). The CDR3 is 16 amino acids. In germline, CDR1 is SGHAT, CDR2 FQNNGV. Trimming took 5 bases from V and 3 from J, leaving 14 bases between them. This CDR3 reads CASSRGLEGYNSPLHF. CDR3 bases: TGTGCCAGCAGCCGGGGGTTGGAGGGCTATAATTCACCCCTCCACTTT.

V gene TRBV28 combines with J gene TRBJ1-5, with 10 bases identical to TRBD1. Trimming removed 0 bases from V and 2 bases from J; junction bases left unmatched: 10. Germline-derived CDR1 and CDR2 are MDHEN and SYDVKM. This CDR3 spans 19 amino acids. CDR3 amino acids: CASSLWTGGWDSGNQPQHF. The CDR3 DNA reads as TGTGCCAGCAGTTTATGGACAGGGGGCTGGGATTCTGGCAATCAGCCCCAGCATTTT.

The CDR3 DNA reads as TGTGCTAGTCCCGGACAGGGGAGGCCCTCTGGGGCCAACGTCCTGACTTTC. It is translated as CASPGQGRPSGANVLTF. The chain combines TRBV12-5 with TRBJ2-6, with 9 bases identical to TRBD1. This CDR3 is 17 amino acids long. Germline values: CDR1 LGHNT, CDR2 FRNRAP. With 8 bases clipped from V and 0 bases from J, the junction kept 8 bases outside the gene matches. Together with reference TRBV12-5 and TRBJ2-6, the CDR3 gives the full variable domain: DARVTQTPRHKVTEMGQEVTMRCQPILGHNTVFWYRQTMMQGLELLAYFRNRAPLDDSGMPKDRFSAEMPDATLATLKIQPSEPRDSAVYFCASPGQGRPSGANVLTFGAGSRLTVL.

CDR3 in DNA: TGCGCCAGCAGTACTTCAGGGGGCGAAACTGAAGCTTTCTTT. It encodes CASSTSGGETEAFF. The chain is built from TRBV5-1 and TRBJ1-1, with TRBD1 matching over 8 bases. The germline gives CDR1 SGHRS, CDR2 YFSETQ. The junction had 8 bases not matched to a gene; V was cut back by 5 bases and J by 5 bases. This CDR3 is 14 amino acids long.

The chain joins TRBV19 to TRBJ1-6, with D unresolved. V was shortened by 5 bases and J by 14 bases, with 16 bases between the two germline ends. Germline V gene lookup returns CDR1 LNHDA and CDR2 SQIVND (reference sequence). This CDR3 has 13 residues. In nucleotides, the CDR3 is TGTGCCAGTAGTGAAGTCAGACAATCCACCCTCCACTTT. Protein: CASSEVRQSTLHF. Full variable domain (remainder filled in from reference TRBV19 and TRBJ1-6): DGGITQSPKYLFRKEGQNVTLSCEQNLNHDAMYWYRQDPGQGLRLIYYSQIVNDFQKGDIAEGYSVSREKKESFPLTVTSAQKNPTAFYLCASSEVRQSTLHFGNGTRLTVT.

V usage is TRBV15 and J usage is TRBJ2-1; 9 positions match TRBD2. Germline V CDR1 and CDR2: LNHNV, YYDKDF (reference sequence). CDR3 length: 15 residues. V was pared by 9 bases and J by 9 bases, with 15 bases of the junction left unmatched. As DNA, the CDR3 is TGTGCCACAGGGGGCGGGGGGGGCGCCCCTGGTGAGCAGTTCTTC. Its protein product is CATGGGGGAPGEQFF.

The chain recombines TRBV6-6 with TRBJ1-6, with D possibly matching TRBD1 (6 bases). The CDR3 consists of 11 residues. Per the germline V gene, CDR1 is MNHNY and CDR2 is SVGAGI (reference sequence). CDR3 coding DNA: TGTGCGACAGGACCAAATTCACCCCTCCACTTT. It codes for CATGPNSPLHF.

The table lists this clone with a few counts. This chain links TRBV19 with TRBJ2-3; tentative D call: TRBD2 (6 bases). Per the germline V gene, CDR1 is LNHDA and CDR2 is SQIVND (reference sequence). The CDR3 runs 14 residues. The CDR3 loop is CASMGGRGTDTQYF. CDR3 DNA sequence: TGTGCTTCAATGGGGGGTAGGGGCACAGATACGCAGTATTTT. Full variable domain (remainder filled in from reference TRBV19 and TRBJ2-3): DGGITQSPKYLFRKEGQNVTLSCEQNLNHDAMYWYRQDPGQGLRLIYYSQIVNDFQKGDIAEGYSVSREKKESFPLTVTSAQKNPTAFYLCASMGGRGTDTQYFGPGTRLTVL.

The chain employs TRBV29-1 and TRBJ2-2, with D maybe TRBD2 (6 bases). Germline V gene lookup returns CDR1 SQVTM and CDR2 ANQGSEA. The ends were cut back, 6 bases at V and 6 bases at J, with 14 bases in the middle. The CDR3 extends over 13 amino acids. CDR3 sequence: CSVPGLTSGELFF. The DNA for the CDR3 is TGCAGCGTGCCGGGACTGACGTCCGGGGAGCTGTTTTTT.

The CDR3 bases are TGTGCCAGCAGCCCCTCCGGGAGACAGCGCTACACCTTC. This codes for CASSPSGRQRYTF. V usage is TRBV27 and J usage is TRBJ1-2; perhaps TRBD1 as D (5 bases). CDR1 is MNHEY and CDR2 is SMNVEV in the germline V gene (reference sequence). Trimming shortened V by 6 bases and J by 9 bases, and 17 bases separated the two germline ends. CDR3 size: 13 residues.

This clone was counted between two and nine times. The CDR3 here is CASRERSGLQPQHF. DNA for the CDR3: TGTGCCAGCAGGGAACGGTCGGGGTTACAGCCCCAGCATTTT. The chain uses TRBV2 and TRBJ1-5; D unresolved. This CDR3 contains 14 residues. Trimming took off 6 bases at V and 7 bases at J, with 16 bases between the two ends. Germline CDR1 SNHLY, CDR2 FYNNEI.

The V and J genes are TRBV28 and TRBJ1-2; 8 nucleotides line up with TRBD1. The junction had 7 bases not matched to a gene; V was cut back by 6 bases and J by 7 bases. The germline CDR1 and CDR2 sequences are MDHEN and SYDVKM. The CDR3 loop spans 13 amino acids. The DNA for the CDR3 is TGTGCCAGCAGGACAGGGGTACTGGGTGGCTACACCTTC. It specifies CASRTGVLGGYTF.

The chain combines TRBV7-9 with TRBJ2-7, with D unresolved. The CDR3 is made up of 13 amino acids. Trimming cost V 7 bases and J 2 bases, with 12 bases left between them. Germline CDR1 SEHNR, CDR2 FQNEAQ (reference sequence). CDR3 nucleotide sequence: TGTGCCAGCACCCGAGGAAGCACCTACGAGCAGTACTTC. Its translation is CASTRGSTYEQYF. Full variable domain (rest looked up from reference TRBV7-9 and TRBJ2-7): DTGVSQNPRHKITKRGQNVTFRCDPISEHNRLYWYRQTLGQGPEFLTYFQNEAQLEKSRLLSDRFSAERPKGSFSTLEIQRTEQGDSAMYLCASTRGSTYEQYFGPGTRLTVT.